This T cell receptor beta chain was observed in a study of PD-1 blockade in classical Hodgkin lymphoma. The data were produced by immunoSEQ multiplex PCR, yet TCRdb's version contains in-frame clones alone and is incomplete. The sample lists over 9,000 clones, around 84% occurring once. Study observations and caveats: According to reports, newly diagnosed patients had lower baseline TCR diversity than healthy donors, and relapsed/refractory patients had lower baseline TCR diversity still. Underlying causes for the observed repertoire differences were not defined, possibly disease activity or prior therapy.

Stated time point: newly diagnosed, previously untreated cHL patient sample. By magnetic negative selection, CD8+ T cells were isolated from the thawed PBMCs. Untreated, newly diagnosed classical Hodgkin lymphoma PBMCs were comparators. Looked up from germline, CDR1 is MNHEY and CDR2 is SMNVEV (reference sequence). V was clipped by 2 bases and J by 4 bases, with 6 bases between them. The CDR3 extends over 13 amino acids. As for this clone: Its target is unknown.

Sequencing was performed on CD8+ T cells from blood. The sequence was collected from a human donor with classical Hodgkin lymphoma. J is TRBJ1-5 and V is TRBV27, with no clear D. The CDR3 sequence is CASSLRWNQPQHF. Here the CDR3 DNA reads TGTGCCAGCAGTTTACGGTGGAATCAGCCCCAGCATTTT.